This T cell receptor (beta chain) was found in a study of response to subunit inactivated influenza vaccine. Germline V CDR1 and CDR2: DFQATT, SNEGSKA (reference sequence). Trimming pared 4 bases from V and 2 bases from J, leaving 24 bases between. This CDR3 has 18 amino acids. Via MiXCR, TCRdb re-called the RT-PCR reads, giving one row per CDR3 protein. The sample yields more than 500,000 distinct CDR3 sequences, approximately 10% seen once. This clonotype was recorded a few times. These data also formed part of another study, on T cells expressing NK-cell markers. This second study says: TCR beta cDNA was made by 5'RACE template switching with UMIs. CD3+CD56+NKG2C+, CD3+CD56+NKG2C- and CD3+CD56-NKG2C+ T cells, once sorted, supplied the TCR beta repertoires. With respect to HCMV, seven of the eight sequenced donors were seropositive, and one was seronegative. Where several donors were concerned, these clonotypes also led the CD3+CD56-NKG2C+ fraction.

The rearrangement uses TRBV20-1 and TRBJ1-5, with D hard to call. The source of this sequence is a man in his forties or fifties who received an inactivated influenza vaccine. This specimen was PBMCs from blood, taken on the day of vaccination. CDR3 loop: CSATRSLLGGGGNQPQHF. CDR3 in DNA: TGCAGTGCTACTAGAAGTCTTTTAGGCGGAGGTGGCAATCAGCCCCAGCATTTT.